This T cell receptor (beta chain) derives from a study of vaccination effects on CD4 cells after COVID-19. Study as a whole: Post-vaccine draws lagged the second dose by a median of 72 days.

Before any sequencing was done, the ViraFEST assay used viral peptide pools to expand antigen-specific CD4+ T cells. It was after approximately 11 days of culture that CD4+ T cells were isolated. BNT162b2 vaccine or mRNA-1273 vaccine was given to participants in two doses. Nucleocapsid antibodies stayed negative before and after vaccination, showing no earlier SARS-CoV-2 infection. Every well got around 1.9 million PBMC, which were grown with 8.5 to 10 IU/ml IL-2 and 10 ug/ml peptides. Notes on this clone: Its specificity is unknown.

Profiled with immunoSEQ multiplex PCR; TCRdb holds only in-frame clones, not every one. The sample has tens of thousands of clones, 65% to 80% seen once. From germline, CDR1 is MNHNY and CDR2 SVGAGI (reference sequence). V lost 7 bases to trimming and J lost 0 bases, with 10 bases between them. This CDR3 is built from 14 residues. The sequence was collected from a human donor who received a COVID-19 vaccine. The chain is built from TRBV6-6 and TRBJ2-1, with D maybe TRBD2 (5 bases). The sequenced sample was CD4+ T cells from PBMCs cultured with HCoV-OC43 spike peptides, obtained after COVID-19 vaccination. The subset: HCoV-OC43 spike overlapping peptide pool stimulation. This chain's CDR3 is CASNMGSSYNEQFF. The CDR3 DNA reads TGTGCCAGCAACATGGGGAGCTCCTACAATGAGCAGTTCTTC.